This entry lists 9 T cell receptor beta chains sequenced from one sample in a study of T cell clonality in common variable immunodeficiency. Findings and caveats of the study: In common variable immunodeficiency, TCR beta chains reportedly carried fewer deletions and N-nucleotide insertions.

These receptors lack a known antigen. The repertoire was sequenced with immunoSEQ multiplex PCR; TCRdb's copy has only in-frame clones and lacks some. The sample gives 25,000 or so clones, none seen only once, and the top ten clones hold 8.9%. What was sequenced was peripheral blood mononuclear cells. The source of these receptors is a human donor with common variable immunodeficiency.

This clone was counted many times. The sequenced fragment ends 3 residues before the CDR3 boundary, so the rest is inferred from the germline J gene. The chain has TRBV7-8 and TRBJ2-1, with 9 positions matching TRBD2. The CDR3 has 16 residues. Unmatched junction bases numbered 8, after V lost 4 bases and J lost 4 bases. Per the germline V gene, CDR1 is SGHVS and CDR2 is FQNEAQ. The CDR3 sequence: CASSSLTRGGYNEQFF. The covered CDR3 bases are TGTGCCAGCAGCTCTCTCACGCGGGGGGGTTACAATGAG.

There are a few counts of this clone. The CDR3 end is not reached by the read, which stops 3 residues before it; the germline J gene fills it in. This chain links TRBV2 with TRBJ2-1, with D possibly being TRBD1 (5 bases). The length of the CDR3 is 15 residues. The V gene's germline CDR1 is SNHLY and CDR2 FYNNEI. Between the trimmed V and J ends, which lost 1 base and 0 bases, there was a span of 7 bases. The CDR3 DNA, read in part, is TGTGCCAGCAGTGAAGAGGGGTCCTCCTACAATGAG. Its protein is CASSEEGSSYNE. The full CDR3 protein is CASSEEGSSYNEQFF.

This clone was detected ten times or more. Sequencing ends 3 residues short of the CDR3 end; the germline J gene provides the rest. The V call is TRBV20-1, the J call TRBJ1-1, with D possibly matching TRBD1 (5 bases). Trimming took off 4 bases at V and 0 bases at J, with 15 bases between the two ends. Germline CDR1 DFQATT, CDR2 SNEGSKA (reference sequence). The CDR3 is 15 residues long. CDR3 DNA, as far as it was read: TGCAGTGCTATTGTGGGGCTGGCCATGAACACTGAA. It specifies CSAIVGLAMNTE. The CDR3 as a whole reads CSAIVGLAMNTEAFF.

This clone was seen at least ten times. The read terminates 3 residues before the CDR3 end, so the remaining end is supplied by the germline J gene. The chain uses TRBV18 and TRBJ1-1; D is possibly TRBD1 (6 bases). The V end lost 2 bases, the J end lost 1 base, and 11 bases lay between the germline ends. The CDR3 runs to 15 residues. Per germline, CDR1 KGHSH and CDR2 LQKENI. CDR3 loop: CASSPDGGQNTEAFF. The part of the CDR3 DNA that was read is TGTGCCAGCTCACCAGACGGGGGGCAGAACACTGAA.

This clone was counted between two and nine times. The CDR3 goes on 3 residues after the read ends, and that part is filled in from the germline J gene. The chain carries TRBV18 and TRBJ1-2; possible D gene TRBD1, 6 bases. There are 17 residues in the CDR3. Germline CDR1 and CDR2: KGHSH and LQKENI. Trimming stripped 0 bases from V and 0 bases from J, with 14 bases between. CDR3 protein: CASSPPLQGGPNYGYTF. The DNA read from the CDR3 is TGTGCCAGCTCACCACCGTTACAGGGCGGCCCTAACTATGGC.

This clone was observed a handful of times. Compared with germline, one end of the junction differs, possibly owing to a read error. The CDR3 is cut off 3 residues early in the read; its end comes from the germline J gene. V usage is TRBV19 and J usage is TRBJ2-7, with TRBD2 matching over 10 bases. Germline V gene data show CDR1 as LNHDA and CDR2 as SQIVND (reference sequence). The CDR3 loop spans 14 amino acids. CDR3 sequence: CAGSRLAGSYEQYF. The CDR3 DNA, read in part, is TGTGCCGGTAGTCGACTAGCGGGCTCCTACGAG.

This clone has at least ten counts. The read terminates 3 residues before the CDR3 end, so the remaining end is supplied by the germline J gene. The chain combines TRBV18 with TRBJ1-4; TRBD1 is a possible D gene (5 bases). Germline V gene data show CDR1 as KGHSH and CDR2 as LQKENI. CDR3 size: 14 residues. Trimming cost V 2 bases and J 3 bases, with 7 bases left between them. The sequenced part of the CDR3 DNA is TGTGCCAGCTCACCAGGGGCGGCTAATGAAAAA. This translates into CASSPGAANEK. The whole CDR3 reads CASSPGAANEKLFF.

This clone was found many times. The CDR3 end lies 3 residues beyond the end of the read and is filled in from the germline J gene. The chain combines TRBV7-6 with TRBJ2-7; 7 bases agree with TRBD1. The V gene end was trimmed by 2 bases and the J gene end by 2 bases; junction bases not matched to a gene: 6. Germline V lookup: CDR1 SGHVS, CDR2 FNYEAQ. The CDR3 covers 15 residues. CDR3 DNA, as far as it was read: TGTGCCAGCAGCTTAACAACCGGGACAGCCTACGAG. This translates into CASSLTTGTAYE. The CDR3 reads in full as CASSLTTGTAYEQYF.

This clone came up many times. The observed sequence ends 3 residues before the CDR3 terminus, with the missing tail filled in from the germline J gene. The rearrangement uses TRBV4-1 and TRBJ2-2; the match to TRBD2 covers 8 bases. This CDR3 has 17 residues. Per the germline V gene, CDR1 is MGHRA and CDR2 is YSYEKL. The V and J ends lost 0 bases and 0 bases, in that order; junction bases with no gene match: 3. Partial CDR3 DNA: TGCGCCAGCAGCCAAGATCAAGCGGGAGCGAACACCGGGGAG. Encoded protein: CASSQDQAGANTGE. The CDR3, in full, reads CASSQDQAGANTGELFF.